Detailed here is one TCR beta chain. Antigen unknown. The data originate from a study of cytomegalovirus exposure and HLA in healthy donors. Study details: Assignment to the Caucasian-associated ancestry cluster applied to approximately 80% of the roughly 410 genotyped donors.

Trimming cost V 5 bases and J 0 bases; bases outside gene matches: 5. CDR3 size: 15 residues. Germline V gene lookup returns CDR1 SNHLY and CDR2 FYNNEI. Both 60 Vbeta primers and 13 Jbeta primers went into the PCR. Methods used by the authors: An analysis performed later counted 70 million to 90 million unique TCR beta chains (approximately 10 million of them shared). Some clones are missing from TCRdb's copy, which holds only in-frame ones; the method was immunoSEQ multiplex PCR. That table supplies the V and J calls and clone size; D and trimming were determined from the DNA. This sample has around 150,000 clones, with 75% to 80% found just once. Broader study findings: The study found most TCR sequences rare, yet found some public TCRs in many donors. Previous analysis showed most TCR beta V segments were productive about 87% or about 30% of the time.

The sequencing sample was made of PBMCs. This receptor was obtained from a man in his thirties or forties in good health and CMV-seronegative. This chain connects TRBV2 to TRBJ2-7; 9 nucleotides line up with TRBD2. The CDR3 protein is CASSLLAGYSYEQYF. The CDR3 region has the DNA TGTGCCAGCAGTCTTCTAGCGGGATACTCCTACGAGCAGTACTTC. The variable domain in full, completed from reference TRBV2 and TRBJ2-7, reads EPEVTQTPSHQVTQMGQEVILRCVPISNHLYFYWYRQILGQKVEFLVSFYNNEISEKSEIFDDQFSVERPDGSNFTLKIRSTKLEDSAMYFCASSLLAGYSYEQYFGPGTRLTVT.